This section outlines one T cell receptor (beta chain) sequence together with its context. Its antigen is still unknown. No quality values exist for individual bases; no much larger clone is one base distant. The sample belongs to a study of cytomegalovirus exposure and HLA in healthy donors (dated by TCRdb to the late 2010s). General notes on the study: An earlier analysis of approximately 600 of the donors reported roughly 300 Gb of sequence data and 117 million unique TCR beta sequences from about 180 million T cells. The T cell repertoires of under 700 subjects were profiled by immunosequencing and related to cytomegalovirus serostatus. To study patterns of TCR occurrence, a later analysis re-analyzed previously published TCR beta repertoires from more than 550 donors and added high-resolution HLA genotyping. Among 300 to 500 genotyped donors of the cohort, an average of roughly 230,000 unique TCR beta nucleotide sequences was sequenced per donor, of which 15% to 20% were non-productive. An early release that covered about 600 HLA-typed donors contained approximately 300 gigabases of sequencing data and tens of millions of unique TCR sequences. Donor age, sex, ethnicity and CMV serostatus were collected together with the repertoire data. The study was designed to test whether signatures of past pathogen exposure could be identified by cataloging public T cell receptors. Among the roughly 430 genotyped donors, under 90% belonged to the genetic ancestry cluster associated with self-reported Caucasian donors. In the later analysis, no new phenotypic data were used to find candidate immune exposures; instead, reliance was placed on TCR beta sequences and their occurrence across donors. Typing coverage differed by locus: A, B, C, DRB1 and DQB1 were typed in roughly 620-630 donors, DQA1 in 500 to 550, DPA1 in some 610, and DPB1 in 472. HLA typing covered class I and class II loci at four-digit resolution. To decide whether each TCR beta V gene segment behaved as functional or pseudogenic, an earlier analysis of 587 of the donors relied on high-throughput TCR beta sequencing. Five DR-DQ haplotypes were treated as single units for association and clustering because of strong linkage in the cohort. A later genetic analysis used genome-wide SNP genotypes for about 55% of the 666 donors, treating that subset as a discovery cohort. All discovery cohort repertoires had been generated using a single sequencing platform. To predict cytomegalovirus infection status, the study combined high-throughput TCR immunosequencing, statistical association of individual TCRs with disease status, and machine learning. A separate validation cohort of roughly 120 different subjects was used in addition to the 666-subject first cohort.

V is pared back by 4 bases and J by 4 bases, with 20 bases lying between the germline termini. The CDR3 holds 17 amino acids from the cysteine to the phenylalanine. Only CDR3 DNA remains: 51 bases, in frame from the first base. Sequences LNHDA (CDR1) and SQIVND (CDR2) are obtained from the germline V gene (reference sequence). Receptors were amplified or captured by the immunoSEQ multiplex PCR assay. For the multiplex PCR, a mixture combining 60 forward primers for TCR Vbeta segments and 13 reverse primers for TCR Jbeta segments was used. A multiplex PCR assay on genomic DNA amplified the CDR3 region of rearranged TCR beta genes. The amplified TCR beta libraries were sequenced on the Illumina HiSeq System as 87-base-pair reads. The authors' pipeline ran thus. In a later analysis, tens of millions of unique TCR beta chains were counted across the 500 to 700 repertoires, and roughly 11 million of these chains were shared by at least two donors. Raw reads were error-corrected and collapsed into unique sequences by a nearest-neighbor algorithm in which closely related sequences were merged to remove PCR and sequencing errors. V, D and J gene segments were assigned by aligning CDR3 sequences to IMGT reference sequences. For a sequence to be retained, at least a six-nucleotide match to both a V gene segment and a J gene segment was required. A rearrangement was called productive if the CDR3 had no stop codons and remained in frame with V and J, and every other rearrangement was called non-productive. Following IMGT convention, CDR3 was defined as the stretch from the second conserved V-encoded cysteine up to the conserved J-encoded phenylalanine. In an earlier analysis of more than 550 of the donors, sequences lacking an unambiguous match to a single V gene segment were excluded. In an earlier analysis of 587 of the donors, V segments were called functional above 56.7% productive rearrangements and were called segregating when the between-donor standard deviation exceeded 5%. A statistical classification framework was built to diagnose cytomegalovirus status from the catalog of TCR beta chain sequences. In a later analysis, TCR nucleotide sequences were compared against IMGT/GENE-DB human TR gene sequences so that V and J genes could be assigned. Using the TCRdist pipeline, a later analysis assigned CDR3 sequences along with most-parsimonious VDJ recombination scenarios. In a later analysis, each TCR beta chain was defined by its CDR3 amino acid sequence together with its V-gene family, and reads without a unique V-gene family were excluded. In a later analysis, approximately 640 highly shared, low-generation-probability nucleotide sequences were removed to address suspected cross-contamination and a sequencing artifact. For each public chain, a later analysis derived a clonal expansion index from normalized ranks of inferred template counts within each repertoire. Generation probabilities in a later analysis came from a VDJ recombination model fitted to out-of-frame rearrangements, and those results were checked against IGoR. Hypergeometric tests were used in a later analysis to score TCR-TCR, TCR-HLA and TCR-CMV co-occurrence, with a repertoire-size bias correction applied to the TCR pairs. To estimate false discovery rates, a later analysis permuted the HLA or CMV assignments 20 times. In a later analysis, co-occurring TCRs were grouped using DBSCAN, and TCRdist sequence similarity was added for clustering within HLA-allele-positive subsets. Repertoires with fewer than 30,000 or more than 120,000 public chains were left out of co-occurrence clustering, as were five repertoires with anomalous nucleotide sharing. The source is immuneACCESS, and TCRdb retained only in-frame sequences with V and J called. Part of the clones is not carried over; for the studies checked, unresolved V genes explain less than half of this, and the remainder is unexplained. That table is the source of V, J and clone size, and D and trimming were worked out from the DNA. In this sample the table shows about 120,000 clones, roughly 72% of which occur a single time. Together, the top ten hold roughly 7% of the sample.

The cohort consisted of 600 to 700 healthy bone marrow donors. At the time of sampling, all cohort members were nominally healthy, though unrecorded immune exposures were likely present. The donor tested CMV seronegative, placing the donor among the approximately 400 seronegative members of the cohort. A peripheral blood sample was collected from each donor, and TCR beta sequencing was performed on peripheral blood mononuclear cells. Genomic DNA extraction from the blood cell samples was performed with the Qiagen DNeasy Blood Extraction Kit. The full study reports these points: Most TCR sequences were seen in very few donors, while some public TCRs were found in many individuals. The presence/absence analyses assumed that sequencing depth was roughly uniform across donors, and that assumption may not be true. A group of highly shared sequence variants was considered likely to be a technical artifact of the sequencing pipeline. Cytomegalovirus status was reported to be diagnosed by the classifier with high specificity and sensitivity in both the original and validation cohorts. Correlated functional status among segregating V segments might be attributable to linkage disequilibrium, but an unknown experimental factor could not be ruled out. For the cohort, immune exposure information was limited to CMV serostatus. Several of the top co-occurrence clusters appeared to be linked to parvovirus B19, influenza, CMV and Epstein-Barr virus, according to a later analysis. A later genetic analysis associated a missense DCLRE1C variant with V-gene and J-gene trimming of TCR beta chains, and an independent cohort replicated the association. Compared with equally common non-associated chains, HLA-associated TCR beta chains in a later analysis were more clonally expanded and had lower generation probabilities. In vitro tests confirmed that three of the cytomegalovirus-associated TCR beta chains recognize cytomegalovirus antigens. When HLA alleles, especially DR and DQ, strongly co-occurred, attributing TCR associations to individual alleles was difficult. A later genetic analysis reported fewer N-insertions in productive TCRs among donors in an Asian-associated ancestry cluster than the roughly 620-donor mean. Roughly 17 rarely observed V segments, including chromosome 9 orphons, were excluded from the earlier analysis of a few hundred of the donors because counts were too low. It was suggested by the authors that the approach could potentially be generalized to other disease states and immunological phenotypes. Broadly in line with IMGT annotations, most TCR beta V segments showed up in productive rearrangements about 87% or about 30% of the time in an earlier analysis of 587 of the donors. The study listed 164 TCR beta chains as associated with cytomegalovirus. A further reported finding was that TCR beta sequences accurately predicted the HLA-A and HLA-B alleles for most subjects in the first cohort. In a later analysis, most CMV-associated TCR beta chains were found to appear HLA-restricted, with HLA associations seemingly driven largely by CMV exposure. Because HLA typing was unavailable for some donors at each locus, only the typed subset was used in association tests. The 87-base-pair reads could not distinguish some IMGT-functional V segments, including TRBV6-2 and TRBV6-3, so those segments were excluded. According to a later analysis, TCR association rates differed among HLA loci, with DRB1 alleles showing the most associated TCRs and HLA-C alleles showing the fewest. This cohort had only TCR beta chains sequenced, and the lack of alpha or paired-chain data limited which features could be detected. At a false discovery rate of 0.05, a later analysis linked some 18,000 TCR beta sequences to specific HLA alleles.

Sequencing was carried out using PBMCs. Recombination linked TRBV19 to TRBJ1-5, with a weak D call of TRBD1 (6 bases match). The clonotype was recovered from a male donor in good health and CMV-seronegative. The DNA sequence follows: TGTGCCAGTAGTACTGTGGGGGCTCCAAGACGGAATCAGCCCCAGCATTTT. Its protein reads: CASSTVGAPRRNQPQHF. Reference TRBV19 and TRBJ1-5 proteins supply the regions before and after the CDR3; the full variable domain is: DGGITQSPKYLFRKEGQNVTLSCEQNLNHDAMYWYRQDPGQGLRLIYYSQIVNDFQKGDIAEGYSVSREKKESFPLTVTSAQKNPTAFYLCASSTVGAPRRNQPQHFGDGTRLSIL.